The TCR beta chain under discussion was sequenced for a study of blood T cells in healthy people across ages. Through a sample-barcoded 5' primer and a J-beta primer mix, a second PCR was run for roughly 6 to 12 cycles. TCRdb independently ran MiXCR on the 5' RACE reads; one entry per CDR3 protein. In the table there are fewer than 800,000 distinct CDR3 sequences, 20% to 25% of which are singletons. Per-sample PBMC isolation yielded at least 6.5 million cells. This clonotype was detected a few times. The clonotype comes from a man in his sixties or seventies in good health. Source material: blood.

CDR3 bases: TGTGCCAGCAGTGAGGCTAGCGGGAGGTCGCGGCAGTACTTC. Translated: CASSEASGRSRQYF. The rearrangement uses TRBV2 and TRBJ2-5, with 11 bases fitting TRBD2. Looked up from germline, CDR1 is SNHLY and CDR2 is FYNNEI. The CDR3 is made up of 14 amino acids. The J segment lost 11 bases and the V segment lost 3 bases, leaving 8 bases of the junction unmatched.